This passage covers 9 T cell receptor beta chains from one sample sequenced in a study of T cell repertoires in ileal Crohn's disease. Sequencing was performed with immunoSEQ multiplex PCR; in TCRdb, only in-frame clones are kept and a portion is missing. Among over 14,000 clones listed, 60% to 85% were seen once. Material for sequencing was ileal tissue. The source of these receptors is an adult with Crohn's disease.

In this sample, this clone turned up a few times. The chain employs TRBV28 and TRBJ1-2, with D hard to call. Trimming took 2 bases from V and 8 from J, leaving 15 bases between them. Germline-derived CDR1 and CDR2 are MDHEN and SYDVKM. This CDR3 has 14 residues. The CDR3 DNA sequence: TGTGCCAGCAGTTTAGGCGGAGACCTATGGGGCTACACCTTC. Residues: CASSLGGDLWGYTF.

The chain employs TRBV6-6 and TRBJ1-1; perhaps TRBD1 as D (6 bases). Per germline, CDR1 MNHNY and CDR2 SVGAGI (reference sequence). V was clipped by 6 bases and J by 1 base, with 12 bases between them. The CDR3 is 14 residues long. The DNA for the CDR3 is TGTGCCAGCAGCCCGGCCAGGGGGAACACTGAAGCTTTCTTT. Translated, it gives CASSPARGNTEAFF.

The chain uses TRBV6-5 and TRBJ2-1; the match to TRBD1 covers 9 bases. Germline V gene data show CDR1 as MNHEY and CDR2 as SVGAGI. The CDR3 contains 15 residues. J gave up 8 bases and V 5 bases, and 10 bases lay outside the gene matches. The DNA of the CDR3 is TGTGCCAGCAGTGTACCGGGACAGGGTGAAGATGAGCAGTTCTTC. Its protein product is CASSVPGQGEDEQFF.

The genes are TRBV18 and TRBJ1-2; possible D gene TRBD1, 5 bases. Germline loops: CDR1 KGHSH, CDR2 LQKENI. The CDR3 contains 13 residues. The ends were cut back, 4 bases at V and 14 bases at J, with 20 bases in the middle. In DNA, the CDR3 is TGTGCCAGCTCACGTAGCGGGACCGCCGGTGGAACCTTC. Amino acid sequence: CASSRSGTAGGTF.

The J gene is TRBJ2-5, the V gene TRBV5-6; 7 bases agree with TRBD1. Unmatched junction bases numbered 8, after V lost 0 bases and J lost 3 bases. The CDR3 is 16 amino acids. Germline V gene lookup returns CDR1 SGHDT and CDR2 YYEEEE. CDR3 region: CASSLDSTGLKETQYF. CDR3 DNA sequence: TGTGCCAGCAGCTTGGACTCGACAGGGCTGAAAGAGACCCAGTACTTC.

The chain combines TRBV5-1 with TRBJ2-3, with D perhaps matching TRBD1 (6 bases). The germline CDR1 and CDR2 sequences are SGHRS and YFSETQ. The CDR3 has 15 amino acids. V lost 2 bases, J lost 0 bases, and 10 bases lay in between. DNA of the CDR3: TGCGCCAGCAGCTTCGTGACAGGAAGCACAGATACGCAGTATTTT. Translation gives CASSFVTGSTDTQYF.

This clone was recorded a few times. The CDR3 spells CASSADRGPADTQYF. The CDR3 DNA sequence: TGTGCCAGCAGTGCGGACAGGGGGCCCGCAGATACGCAGTATTTT. The V gene is TRBV2, the J gene TRBJ2-3, with TRBD1 matching over 11 bases. V dropped 4 bases and J dropped 4; count of bases not matched to a gene: 4. The CDR3 extends over 15 amino acids. The germline CDR1 and CDR2 sequences are SNHLY and FYNNEI.

V usage is TRBV5-1 and J usage is TRBJ2-1; a weak D match, TRBD2 (5 bases). The V and J ends lost 0 bases and 6 bases respectively, with 16 bases between them. CDR3 length: 16 residues. Germline CDR1 is SGHRS and CDR2 is YFSETQ. This chain's CDR3 is CASSLGGLASSNEQFF. CDR3 bases: TGCGCCAGCAGCTTGGGTGGTCTAGCTAGTTCCAATGAGCAGTTCTTC.

This clone rates as large. The CDR3 spells CASSLPQTGQSPLHF. The CDR3 nucleotides are TGTGCCAGCAGTTTACCCCAGACAGGGCAATCACCCCTCCACTTT. The V and J genes are TRBV28 and TRBJ1-6, with 7 bases matching TRBD1. The CDR3 totals 15 residues. Looked up from germline, CDR1 is MDHEN and CDR2 is SYDVKM. V was pared by 2 bases and J by 10 bases, with 8 bases of the junction left unmatched.